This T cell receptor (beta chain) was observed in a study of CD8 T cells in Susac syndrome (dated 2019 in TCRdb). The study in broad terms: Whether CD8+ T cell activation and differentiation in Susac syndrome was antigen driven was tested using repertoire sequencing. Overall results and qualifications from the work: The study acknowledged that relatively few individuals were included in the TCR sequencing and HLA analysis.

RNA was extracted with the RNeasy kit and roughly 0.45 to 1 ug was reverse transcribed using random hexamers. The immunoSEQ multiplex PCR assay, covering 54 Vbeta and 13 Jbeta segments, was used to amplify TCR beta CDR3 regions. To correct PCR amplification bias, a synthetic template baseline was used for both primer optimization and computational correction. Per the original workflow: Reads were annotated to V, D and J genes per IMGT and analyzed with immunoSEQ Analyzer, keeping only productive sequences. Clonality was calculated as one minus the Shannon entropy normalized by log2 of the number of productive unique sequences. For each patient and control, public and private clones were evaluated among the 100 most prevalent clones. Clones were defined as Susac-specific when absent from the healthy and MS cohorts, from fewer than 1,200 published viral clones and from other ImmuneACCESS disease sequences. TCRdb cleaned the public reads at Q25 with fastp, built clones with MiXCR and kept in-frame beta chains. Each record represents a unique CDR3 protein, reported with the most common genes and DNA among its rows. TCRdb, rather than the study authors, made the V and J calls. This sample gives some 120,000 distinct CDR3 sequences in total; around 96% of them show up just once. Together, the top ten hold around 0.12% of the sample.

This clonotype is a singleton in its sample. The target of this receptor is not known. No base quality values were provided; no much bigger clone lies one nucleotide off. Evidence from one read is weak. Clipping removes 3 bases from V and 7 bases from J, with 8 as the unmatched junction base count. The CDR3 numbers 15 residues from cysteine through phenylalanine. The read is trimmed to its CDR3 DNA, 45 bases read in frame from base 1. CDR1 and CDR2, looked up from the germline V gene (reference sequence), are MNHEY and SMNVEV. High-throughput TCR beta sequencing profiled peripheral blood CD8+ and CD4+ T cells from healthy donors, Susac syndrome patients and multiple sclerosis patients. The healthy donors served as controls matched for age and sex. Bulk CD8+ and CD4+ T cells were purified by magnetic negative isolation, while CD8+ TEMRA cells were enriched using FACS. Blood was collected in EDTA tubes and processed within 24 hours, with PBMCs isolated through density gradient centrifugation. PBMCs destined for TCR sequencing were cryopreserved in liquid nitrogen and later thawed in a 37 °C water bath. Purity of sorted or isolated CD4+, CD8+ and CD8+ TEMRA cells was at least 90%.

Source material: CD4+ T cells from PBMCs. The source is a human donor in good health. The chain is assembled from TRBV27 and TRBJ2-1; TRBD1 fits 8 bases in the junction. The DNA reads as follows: TGTGCCAGCAGTTTGGGCAGGGGGCGCCGGAATGAGCAGTTCTTC. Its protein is CASSLGRGRRNEQFF.